This TCR beta chain was sequenced during a study of early T cells in non-severe SARS-CoV-2 infection listed by TCRdb under 2021. Regarding the research as a whole: Bulk RNA from unsorted whole blood was used for TCR sequencing, so alpha and beta chains could not be paired. Paper-wide results and their limitations: Matching against VDJdb was skewed toward anti-spike CD8 responses, likely underestimated virus-specific expansions, and missed private and CD4 specificities.

The study was a case-control design nested within a healthcare worker cohort in London, UK, with weekly nasopharyngeal swab PCR tests and blood sampling. Healthcare workers were enrolled in the week of the UK lockdown, from 23 to 31 March 2020, and were followed every week for up to roughly 15 weeks. In this sample, this clonotype turned up a few times. Its antigen remains undetermined. The record has no base qualities; no much larger clone is one base away. From the germline V gene, CDR1 is SGHRS and CDR2 is YFSETQ. The CDR3, cysteine through phenylalanine, is 16 amino acids long. Of all the DNA, just the CDR3 is kept, 48 bases in frame from base 1. At the junction V is shortened by 5 bases and J by 1 base; bases outside the gene matches: 7. The receptor library was made with 5' RACE. Instrument on record: NextSeq 500. To correct for sequencing error and PCR bias, the TCR library protocol tagged individual cDNA molecules with unique molecular identifiers. Both TCR alpha and beta chains were sequenced, and tight co-correlation was observed between alpha and beta sequence abundances in each sample. In the original analysis: Decombinator V4 was used to annotate TCR sequences for V gene, J gene and CDR3. TCRs were defined as expanded if a significant change between any two time points was detected under a Poisson model with p below 0.0001. Abundances of TCRs were expressed as counts per million after normalisation to the total number of TCRs sequenced in each sample. MAIT TCRs were defined by TRAV1-2 paired with TRAJ12, TRAJ20 or TRAJ33, and iNKT TCRs by TRAV10 paired with TRAJ18. A search of VDJdb, accessed on 1 November 2021, was run for TCRs annotated to CMV, EBV and SARS-CoV-2, with TCRs annotated for multiple antigens excluded. TCRdb redid the processing of the public reads, applying fastp at Q25 and MiXCR, and retained in-frame beta chains. Identical CDR3 proteins give one entry, which carries the most common genes and DNA. TCRdb's processing, not the authors' own work, is the source of the V and J calls. Across this sample there are just under 90,000 distinct CDR3 sequences, with roughly 14% seen only once. Roughly 7% of the sample rests with the top ten.

The receptor was derived from an adult who was a healthcare worker with PCR-confirmed SARS-CoV-2 infection or an uninfected control (not recorded which). The chain joins TRBV5-1 to TRBJ1-3, and TRBD1 aligns with 9 junction nucleotides. The sequenced sample consisted of whole blood. The CDR3 protein: CASRSGTGSSGNTIYF. The sequenced DNA: TGCGCCAGCAGATCCGGGACAGGGTCGTCTGGAAACACCATATATTTT.